This passage covers 5 T cell receptor beta chains from one sample sequenced in a study of T cell repertoires in cytomegalovirus infection. TCRdb used MiXCR to reprocess the reads, holding one entry per CDR3 protein. Of hundreds of thousands of distinct CDR3 sequences in the sample, about 24% are singletons; the top ten hold roughly 8%. Sequences were obtained from CD8+ T cells from PBMCs. Every receptor here comes from a human donor in good health (CMV status not recorded). Some clones in this sample may be carry-over from other donors' samples.

This clonotype was recorded many times. This chain uses TRBV10-3 with TRBJ2-7; no reliable D call. The germline V gene has CDR1 ENHRY and CDR2 SYGVKD. CDR3 length equals 13 residues. V lost 4 bases and J lost 1, with 8 bases in between. The CDR3 DNA reads as TGTGCCATCAGTGTTGGCAGTTCCTACGAGCAGTACTTC. Translated, it gives CAISVGSSYEQYF.

This clonotype was seen at least ten times. This chain uses TRBV7-9 with TRBJ2-5; D gene uncertain. CDR3 length: 14 amino acids. Trimming left V 1 base short and J 0 bases short, with 6 bases between. Germline V gives CDR1 SEHNR, CDR2 FQNEAQ (reference sequence). CDR3 loop: CASSLGGYQETQYF. The CDR3 nucleotides read TGTGCCAGCAGCTTAGGAGGATACCAAGAGACCCAGTACTTC. Full variable domain (remainder filled in from reference TRBV7-9 and TRBJ2-5): DTGVSQNPRHKITKRGQNVTFRCDPISEHNRLYWYRQTLGQGPEFLTYFQNEAQLEKSRLLSDRFSAERPKGSFSTLEIQRTEQGDSAMYLCASSLGGYQETQYFGPGTRLLVL.

This clonotype has more than one count but fewer than ten. This chain connects TRBV27 to TRBJ1-1; D is possibly TRBD1 (5 bases). V lost 3 bases to trimming and J lost 3 bases, with 14 bases between them. The germline V gene encodes CDR1 MNHEY and CDR2 SMNVEV (reference sequence). CDR3 size: 15 residues. The CDR3 region is CASSLVGGMYTEAFF. In DNA, the CDR3 is TGTGCCAGCAGTTTGGTTGGGGGGATGTACACTGAAGCTTTCTTT.

This clonotype was picked up a small number of times. V is TRBV6-2 or TRBV6-3 and J is TRBJ1-5; D perhaps matches TRBD1 (6 bases). Germline V gene data show CDR1 as MNHEY and CDR2 as SVGEGT. This CDR3 comprises 16 residues. V gave up 0 bases and J gave up 4 bases, with 13 bases separating them. The CDR3 DNA follows: TGTGCCAGCAGTTACTCCCGGGACAAAGGGAATCAGCCCCAGCATTTT. Residues: CASSYSRDKGNQPQHF.

J is TRBJ2-7 and V is TRBV6-6, with TRBD2 matching 10 bases. This CDR3 contains 15 residues. After removal of 5 bases from V and 5 bases from J, the junction contained 9 bases not matched to a gene. The germline V gene encodes CDR1 MNHNY and CDR2 SVGAGI (reference sequence). The CDR3 protein is CASSLAGVPRNEQYV. In DNA, the CDR3 is TGTGCCAGCAGTCTAGCGGGGGTCCCAAGGAACGAGCAGTACGTC.